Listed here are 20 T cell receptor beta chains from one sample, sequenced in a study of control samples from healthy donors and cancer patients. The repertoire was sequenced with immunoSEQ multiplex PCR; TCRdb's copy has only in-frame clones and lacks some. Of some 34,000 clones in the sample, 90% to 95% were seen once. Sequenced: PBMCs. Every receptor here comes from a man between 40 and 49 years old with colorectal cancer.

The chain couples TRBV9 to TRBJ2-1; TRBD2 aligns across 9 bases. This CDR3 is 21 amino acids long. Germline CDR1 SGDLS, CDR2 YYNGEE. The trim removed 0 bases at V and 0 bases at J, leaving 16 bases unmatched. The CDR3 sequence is CASSVASGGLAGRHSYNEQFF. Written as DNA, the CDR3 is TGTGCCAGCAGCGTAGCTAGTGGGGGGCTAGCGGGGCGCCACTCCTACAATGAGCAGTTCTTC.

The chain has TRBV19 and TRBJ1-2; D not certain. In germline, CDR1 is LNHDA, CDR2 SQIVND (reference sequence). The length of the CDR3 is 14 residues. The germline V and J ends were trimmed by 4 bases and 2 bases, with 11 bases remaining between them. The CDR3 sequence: CASSTPGYNYGYTF. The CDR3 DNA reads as TGTGCCAGTAGTACCCCAGGCTACAACTATGGCTACACCTTC.

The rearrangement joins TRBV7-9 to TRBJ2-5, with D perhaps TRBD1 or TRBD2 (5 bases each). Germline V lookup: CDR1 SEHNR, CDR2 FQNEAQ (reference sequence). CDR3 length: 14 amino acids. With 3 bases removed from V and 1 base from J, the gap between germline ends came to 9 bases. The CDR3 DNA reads TGTGCCAGCAGCTTTCGGGGCCCCCAAGAGACCCAGTACTTC. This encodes CASSFRGPQETQYF. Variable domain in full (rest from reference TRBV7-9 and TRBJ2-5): DTGVSQNPRHKITKRGQNVTFRCDPISEHNRLYWYRQTLGQGPEFLTYFQNEAQLEKSRLLSDRFSAERPKGSFSTLEIQRTEQGDSAMYLCASSFRGPQETQYFGPGTRLLVL.

The CDR3 region is CSARVTDTQYF. DNA of the CDR3: TGCAGTGCTCGTGTCACAGATACGCAGTATTTT. The rearrangement joins TRBV20-1 to TRBJ2-3; D is undetermined. The CDR3 extends over 11 amino acids. Deletions cut 5 bases from V and 2 bases from J, with 5 bases between. Germline V gene sequence: CDR1 DFQATT, CDR2 SNEGSKA (reference sequence).

The CDR3 DNA sequence: TGCGCCAGCAGTGAGTCGTCAGGGGGAGCTGAAGCTTTCTTT. Encoded protein: CASSESSGGAEAFF. This rearrangement joins TRBV10-2 to TRBJ1-1, with 7 bases identical to TRBD1. The CDR3 has 14 amino acids. Germline V lookup: CDR1 WSHSY, CDR2 SAAADI. Trimming cost V 0 bases and J 6 bases; bases outside gene matches: 4.

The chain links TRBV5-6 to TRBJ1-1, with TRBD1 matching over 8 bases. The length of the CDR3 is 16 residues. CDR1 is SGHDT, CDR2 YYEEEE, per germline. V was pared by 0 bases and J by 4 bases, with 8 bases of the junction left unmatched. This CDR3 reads CASSLAIGQGGTEAFF. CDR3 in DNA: TGTGCCAGCAGCTTGGCCATTGGACAGGGTGGCACTGAAGCTTTCTTT.

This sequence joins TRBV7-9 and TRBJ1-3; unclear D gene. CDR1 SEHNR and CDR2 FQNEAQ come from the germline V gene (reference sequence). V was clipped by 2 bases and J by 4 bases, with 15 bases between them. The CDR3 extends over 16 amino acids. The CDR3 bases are TGTGCCAGCAGCTTAACCCCGGAATTGAAGGGAAACACCATATATTTT. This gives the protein CASSLTPELKGNTIYF.

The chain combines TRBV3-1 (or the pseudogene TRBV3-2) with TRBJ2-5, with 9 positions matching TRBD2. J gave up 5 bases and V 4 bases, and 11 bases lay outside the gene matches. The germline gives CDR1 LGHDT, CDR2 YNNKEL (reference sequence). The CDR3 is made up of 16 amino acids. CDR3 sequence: CASSPTAGLAGETQYF. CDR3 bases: TGTGCCAGCAGCCCCACTGCGGGACTAGCAGGCGAGACCCAGTACTTC.

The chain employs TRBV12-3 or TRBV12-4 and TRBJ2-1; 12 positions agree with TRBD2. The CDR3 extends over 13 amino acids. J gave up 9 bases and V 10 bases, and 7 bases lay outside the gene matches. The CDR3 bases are TGTGCCACCACGACTAGCGGGGGAACTGAGCAGTTCTTC. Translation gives CATTTSGGTEQFF.

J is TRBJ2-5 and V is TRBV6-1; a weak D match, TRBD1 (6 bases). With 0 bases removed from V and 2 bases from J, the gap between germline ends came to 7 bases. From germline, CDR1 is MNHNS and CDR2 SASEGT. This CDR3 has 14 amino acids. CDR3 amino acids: CASSEARGQETQYF. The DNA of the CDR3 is TGTGCCAGCAGTGAAGCCAGGGGTCAAGAGACCCAGTACTTC.

The CDR3 DNA sequence: TGTGCCAGCAGTTACTCGAAAGTACAGATCTATGGCTACACCTTC. Residues: CASSYSKVQIYGYTF. The rearrangement uses TRBV6-2 or TRBV6-3 and TRBJ1-2; no firm D call. Trimming cost V 0 bases and J 4 bases, with 12 bases left between them. The CDR3 totals 15 residues. From germline, CDR1 is MNHEY and CDR2 SVGEGT.

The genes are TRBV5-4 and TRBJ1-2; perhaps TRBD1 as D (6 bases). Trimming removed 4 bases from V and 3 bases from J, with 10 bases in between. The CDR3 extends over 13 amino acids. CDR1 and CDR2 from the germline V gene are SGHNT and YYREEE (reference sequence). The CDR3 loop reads CASSQDRDYGYTF. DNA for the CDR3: TGTGCCAGCAGCCAGGACAGAGACTATGGCTACACCTTC.

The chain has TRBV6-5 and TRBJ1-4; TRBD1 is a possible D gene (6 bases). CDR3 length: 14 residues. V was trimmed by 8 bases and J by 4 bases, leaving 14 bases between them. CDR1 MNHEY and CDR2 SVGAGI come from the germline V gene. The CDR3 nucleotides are TGTGCCAGCTTCAAGGGGGATCTTAATGAAAAACTGTTTTTT. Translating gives CASFKGDLNEKLFF.

This chain's CDR3 is CASSWTSGTGELFF. In DNA, the CDR3 is TGTGCCAGCAGCTGGACTAGCGGCACCGGGGAGCTGTTTTTT. The J gene is TRBJ2-2, the V gene TRBV11-3; 10 bases map to TRBD2. After removal of 4 bases from V and 4 bases from J, the junction contained 0 bases not matched to a gene. The germline gives CDR1 SGHNT, CDR2 YENEEA. The CDR3 is made up of 14 amino acids.

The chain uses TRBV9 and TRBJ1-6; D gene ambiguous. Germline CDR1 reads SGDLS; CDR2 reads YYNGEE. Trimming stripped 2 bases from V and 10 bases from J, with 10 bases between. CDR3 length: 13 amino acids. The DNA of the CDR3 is TGTGCCAGCAGCGTCAGTCCCTCCTCACCCCTCCACTTT. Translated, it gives CASSVSPSSPLHF.

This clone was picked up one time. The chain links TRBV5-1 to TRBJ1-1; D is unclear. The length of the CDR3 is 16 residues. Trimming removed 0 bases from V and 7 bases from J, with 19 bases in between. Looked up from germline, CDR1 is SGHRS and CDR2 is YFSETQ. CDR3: CASSLDGGSPNYEAFF. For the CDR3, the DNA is TGCGCCAGCAGCTTGGATGGAGGGAGCCCGAACTATGAAGCTTTCTTT.

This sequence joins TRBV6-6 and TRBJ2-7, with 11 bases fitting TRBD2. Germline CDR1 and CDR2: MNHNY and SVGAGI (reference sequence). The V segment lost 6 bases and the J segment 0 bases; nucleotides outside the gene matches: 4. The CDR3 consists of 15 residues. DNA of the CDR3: TGTGCCAGCAGATTAGCGGGGGGGAGCTCCTACGAGCAGTACTTC. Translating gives CASRLAGGSSYEQYF.

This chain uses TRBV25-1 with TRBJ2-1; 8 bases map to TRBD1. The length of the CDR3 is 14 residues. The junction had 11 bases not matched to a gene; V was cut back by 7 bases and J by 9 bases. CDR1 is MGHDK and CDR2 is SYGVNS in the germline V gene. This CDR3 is CASNRQGMDFEQFF. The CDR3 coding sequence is TGTGCCAGCAATCGACAGGGGATGGATTTTGAGCAGTTCTTC.

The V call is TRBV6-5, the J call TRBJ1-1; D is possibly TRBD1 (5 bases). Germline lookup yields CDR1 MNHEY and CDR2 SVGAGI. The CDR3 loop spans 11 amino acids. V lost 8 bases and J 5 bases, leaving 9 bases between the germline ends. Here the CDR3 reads CASVGVTEAFF. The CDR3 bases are TGTGCCAGCGTAGGGGTTACTGAAGCTTTCTTT.

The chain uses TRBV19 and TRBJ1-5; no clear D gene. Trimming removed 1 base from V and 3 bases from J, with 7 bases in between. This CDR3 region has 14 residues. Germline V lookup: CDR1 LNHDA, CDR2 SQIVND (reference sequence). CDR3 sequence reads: CASSIGGFNQPQHF. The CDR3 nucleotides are TGTGCCAGTAGTATAGGGGGATTCAATCAGCCCCAGCATTTT. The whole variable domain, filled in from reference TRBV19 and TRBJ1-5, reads DGGITQSPKYLFRKEGQNVTLSCEQNLNHDAMYWYRQDPGQGLRLIYYSQIVNDFQKGDIAEGYSVSREKKESFPLTVTSAQKNPTAFYLCASSIGGFNQPQHFGDGTRLSIL.